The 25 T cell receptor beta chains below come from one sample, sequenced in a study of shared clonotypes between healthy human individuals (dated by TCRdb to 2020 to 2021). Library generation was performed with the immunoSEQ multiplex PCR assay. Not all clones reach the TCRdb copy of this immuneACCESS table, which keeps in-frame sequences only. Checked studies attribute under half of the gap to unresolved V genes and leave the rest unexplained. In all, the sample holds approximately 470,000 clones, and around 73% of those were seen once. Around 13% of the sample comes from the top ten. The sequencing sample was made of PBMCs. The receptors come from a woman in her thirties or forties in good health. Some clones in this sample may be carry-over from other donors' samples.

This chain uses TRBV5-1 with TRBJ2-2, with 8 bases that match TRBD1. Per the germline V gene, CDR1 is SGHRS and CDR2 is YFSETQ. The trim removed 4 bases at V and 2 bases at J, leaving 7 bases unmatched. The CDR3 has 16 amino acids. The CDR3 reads CASSLGTGGNTGELFF. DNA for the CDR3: TGCGCCAGCAGCCTAGGGACAGGCGGTAACACCGGGGAGCTGTTTTTT.

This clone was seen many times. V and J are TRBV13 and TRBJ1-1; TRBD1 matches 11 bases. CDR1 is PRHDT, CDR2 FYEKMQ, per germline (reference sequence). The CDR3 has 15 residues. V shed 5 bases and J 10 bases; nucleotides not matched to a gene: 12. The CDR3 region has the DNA TGTGCCAGCAGCCCGAGAATCGGACAGGGGGCTTCAGCTTTCTTT. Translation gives CASSPRIGQGASAFF.

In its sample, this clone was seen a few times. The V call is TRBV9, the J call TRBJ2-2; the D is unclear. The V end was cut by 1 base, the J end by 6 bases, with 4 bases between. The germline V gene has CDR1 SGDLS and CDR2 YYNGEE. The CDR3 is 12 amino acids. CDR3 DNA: TGTGCCAGCAGCGTACGGGCCGGGGAGCTGTTTTTT. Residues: CASSVRAGELFF.

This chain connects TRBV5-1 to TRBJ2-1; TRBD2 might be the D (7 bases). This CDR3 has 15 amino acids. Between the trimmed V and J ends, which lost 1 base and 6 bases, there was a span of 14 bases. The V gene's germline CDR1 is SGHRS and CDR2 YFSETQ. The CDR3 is CASSLSGTTGNEQFF. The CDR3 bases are TGCGCCAGCAGCTTGAGCGGGACGACAGGCAATGAGCAGTTCTTC. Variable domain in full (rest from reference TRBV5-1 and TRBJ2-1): KAGVTQTPRYLIKTRGQQVTLSCSPISGHRSVSWYQQTPGQGLQFLFEYFSETQRNKGNFPGRFSGRQFSNSRSEMNVSTLELGDSALYLCASSLSGTTGNEQFFGPGTRLTVL.

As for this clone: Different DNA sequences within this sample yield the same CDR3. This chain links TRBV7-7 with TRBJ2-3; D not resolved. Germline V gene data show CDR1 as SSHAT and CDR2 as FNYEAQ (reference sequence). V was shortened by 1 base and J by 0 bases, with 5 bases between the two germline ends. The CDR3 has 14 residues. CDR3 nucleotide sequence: TGTGCCAGCAGCTTAGGATCTAGCACAGATACGCAGTATTTT. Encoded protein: CASSLGSSTDTQYF.

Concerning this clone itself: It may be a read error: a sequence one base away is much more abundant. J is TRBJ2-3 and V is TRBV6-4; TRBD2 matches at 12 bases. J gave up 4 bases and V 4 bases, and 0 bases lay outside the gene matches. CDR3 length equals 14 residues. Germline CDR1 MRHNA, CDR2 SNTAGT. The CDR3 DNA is TGTGCCAGCAGTGGACTAGCGGGAGCAGATACGCAGTATTTT. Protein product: CASSGLAGADTQYF.

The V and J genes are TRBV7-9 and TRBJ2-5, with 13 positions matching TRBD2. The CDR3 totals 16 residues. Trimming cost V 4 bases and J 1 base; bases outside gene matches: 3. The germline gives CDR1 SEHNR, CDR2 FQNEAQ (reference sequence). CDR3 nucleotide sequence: TGTGCCAGCAGCTCGACTAGCGGGAGGATCCAAGAGACCCAGTACTTC. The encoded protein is CASSSTSGRIQETQYF.

CDR3 in DNA: TGTGCCAGTCGAGGCGGACTAGCAACAGATACGCAGTATTTT. Amino acids: CASRGGLATDTQYF. The chain couples TRBV6-4 to TRBJ2-3; 8 bases are shared with TRBD2. V lost 9 bases to trimming and J lost 3 bases; unmatched junction nucleotides: 8. The CDR3 has 14 amino acids. Germline lookup yields CDR1 MRHNA and CDR2 SNTAGT.

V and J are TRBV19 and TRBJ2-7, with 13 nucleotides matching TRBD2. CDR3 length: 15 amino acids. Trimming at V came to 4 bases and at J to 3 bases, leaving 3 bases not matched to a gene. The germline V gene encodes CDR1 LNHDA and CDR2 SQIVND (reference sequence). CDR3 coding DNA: TGTGCCAGTAGTAGGGGGACTAGCGGGATCTACGAGCAGTACTTC. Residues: CASSRGTSGIYEQYF.

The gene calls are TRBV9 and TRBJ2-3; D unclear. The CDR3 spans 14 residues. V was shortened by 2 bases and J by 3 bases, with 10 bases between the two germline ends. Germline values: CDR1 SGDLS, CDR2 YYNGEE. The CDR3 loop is CASSVHTKTDTQYF. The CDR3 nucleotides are TGTGCCAGCAGCGTCCATACTAAAACAGATACGCAGTATTTT.

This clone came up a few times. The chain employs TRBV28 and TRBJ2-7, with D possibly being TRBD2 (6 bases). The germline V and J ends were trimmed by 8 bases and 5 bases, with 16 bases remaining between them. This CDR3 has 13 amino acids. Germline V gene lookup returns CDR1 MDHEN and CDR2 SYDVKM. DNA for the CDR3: TGTGCCAGCCGTCCGGGCGGGATCAACGAGCAGTACTTC. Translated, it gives CASRPGGINEQYF.

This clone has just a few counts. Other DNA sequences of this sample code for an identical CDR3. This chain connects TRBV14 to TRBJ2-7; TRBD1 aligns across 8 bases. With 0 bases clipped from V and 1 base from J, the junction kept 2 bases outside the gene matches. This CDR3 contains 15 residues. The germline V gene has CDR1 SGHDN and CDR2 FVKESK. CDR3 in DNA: TGTGCCAGCAGCCAAGAACAGGGGGAATCCTACGAGCAGTACTTC. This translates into CASSQEQGESYEQYF.

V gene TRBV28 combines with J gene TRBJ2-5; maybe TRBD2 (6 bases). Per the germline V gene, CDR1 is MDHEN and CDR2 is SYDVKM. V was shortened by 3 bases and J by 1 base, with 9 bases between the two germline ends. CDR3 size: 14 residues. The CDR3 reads CASSLNGGQETQYF. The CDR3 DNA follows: TGTGCCAGCAGTTTGAACGGGGGCCAAGAGACCCAGTACTTC.

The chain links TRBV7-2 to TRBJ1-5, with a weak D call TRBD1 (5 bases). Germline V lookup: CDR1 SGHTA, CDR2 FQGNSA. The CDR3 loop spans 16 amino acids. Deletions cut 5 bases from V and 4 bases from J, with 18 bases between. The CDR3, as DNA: TGTGCCAGCAGCCCCCCAGCCGGGGGGAGTAATCAGCCCCAGCATTTT. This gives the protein CASSPPAGGSNQPQHF.

The CDR3 here is CASSPSEPGLADNEQFF. As DNA, the CDR3 is TGTGCCAGCTCACCGTCTGAACCGGGACTAGCGGACAATGAGCAGTTCTTC. The chain couples TRBV18 to TRBJ2-1; 11 bases are a match to TRBD2. CDR3 length equals 17 residues. Germline CDR1 KGHSH, CDR2 LQKENI. V lost 3 bases, J lost 5 bases, and 9 bases stayed unmatched.

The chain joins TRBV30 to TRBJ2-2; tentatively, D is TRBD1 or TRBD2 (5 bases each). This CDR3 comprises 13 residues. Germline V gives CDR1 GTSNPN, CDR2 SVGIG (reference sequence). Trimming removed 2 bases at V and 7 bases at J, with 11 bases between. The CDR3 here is CAWSPTGLGELFF. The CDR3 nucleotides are TGTGCCTGGAGTCCAACGGGGCTCGGGGAGCTGTTTTTT.

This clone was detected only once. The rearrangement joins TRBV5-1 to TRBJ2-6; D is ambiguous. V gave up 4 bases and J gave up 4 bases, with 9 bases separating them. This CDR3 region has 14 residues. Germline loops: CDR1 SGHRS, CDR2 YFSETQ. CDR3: CASSPSVGANVLTF. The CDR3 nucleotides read TGCGCCAGCAGCCCGTCTGTGGGGGCCAACGTCCTGACTTTC. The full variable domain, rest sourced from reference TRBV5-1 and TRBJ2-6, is KAGVTQTPRYLIKTRGQQVTLSCSPISGHRSVSWYQQTPGQGLQFLFEYFSETQRNKGNFPGRFSGRQFSNSRSEMNVSTLELGDSALYLCASSPSVGANVLTFGAGSRLTVL.

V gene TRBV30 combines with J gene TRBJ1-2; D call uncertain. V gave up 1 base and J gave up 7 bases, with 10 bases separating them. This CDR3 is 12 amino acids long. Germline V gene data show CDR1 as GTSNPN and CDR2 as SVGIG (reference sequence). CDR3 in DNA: TGTGCCTGGAGTGCCGACGGGGTTGGCTACACCTTC. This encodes CAWSADGVGYTF.

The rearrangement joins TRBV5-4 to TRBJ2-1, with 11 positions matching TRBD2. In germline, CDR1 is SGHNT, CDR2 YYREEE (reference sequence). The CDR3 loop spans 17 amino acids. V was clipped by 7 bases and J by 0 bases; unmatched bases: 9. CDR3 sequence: CASSGASGRPSYNEQFF. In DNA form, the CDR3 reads TGTGCCAGCTCCGGAGCTAGCGGGAGGCCCTCCTACAATGAGCAGTTCTTC.

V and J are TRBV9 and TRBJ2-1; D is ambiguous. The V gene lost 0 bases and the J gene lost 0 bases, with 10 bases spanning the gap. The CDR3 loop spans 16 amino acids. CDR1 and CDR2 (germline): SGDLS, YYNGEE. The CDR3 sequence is CASSVVGVSSYNEQFF. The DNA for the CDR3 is TGTGCCAGCAGCGTAGTGGGCGTAAGCTCCTACAATGAGCAGTTCTTC.

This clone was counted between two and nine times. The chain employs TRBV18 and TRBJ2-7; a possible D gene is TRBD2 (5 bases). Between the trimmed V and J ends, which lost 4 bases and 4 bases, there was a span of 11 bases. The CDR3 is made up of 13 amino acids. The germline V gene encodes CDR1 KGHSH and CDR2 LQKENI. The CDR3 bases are TGTGCCAGCTCACTTCGAGGGCCATACGAGCAGTACTTC. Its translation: CASSLRGPYEQYF.

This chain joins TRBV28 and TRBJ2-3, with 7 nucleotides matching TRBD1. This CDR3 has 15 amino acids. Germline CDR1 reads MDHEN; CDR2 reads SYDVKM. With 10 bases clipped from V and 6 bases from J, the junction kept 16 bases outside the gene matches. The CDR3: CATSSGQTYLDTQYF. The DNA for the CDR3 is TGTGCCACCAGCTCGGGACAGACATACCTGGATACGCAGTATTTT.

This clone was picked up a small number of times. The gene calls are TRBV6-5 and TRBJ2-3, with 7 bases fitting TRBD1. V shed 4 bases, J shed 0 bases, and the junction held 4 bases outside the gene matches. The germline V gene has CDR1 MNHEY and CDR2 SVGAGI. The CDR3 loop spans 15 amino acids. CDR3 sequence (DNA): TGTGCCAGCAGTTGGGACAGTCCTAGCACAGATACGCAGTATTTT. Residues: CASSWDSPSTDTQYF.

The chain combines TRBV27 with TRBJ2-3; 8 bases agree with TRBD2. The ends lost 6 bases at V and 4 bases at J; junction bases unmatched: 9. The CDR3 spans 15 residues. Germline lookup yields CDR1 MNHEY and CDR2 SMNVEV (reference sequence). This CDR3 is CASSTGGARADTQYF. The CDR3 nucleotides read TGTGCCAGCAGCACCGGGGGGGCCAGGGCAGATACGCAGTATTTT.

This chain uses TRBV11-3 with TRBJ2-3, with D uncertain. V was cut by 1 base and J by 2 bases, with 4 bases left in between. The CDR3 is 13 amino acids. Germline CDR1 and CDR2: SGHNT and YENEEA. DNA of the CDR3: TGTGCCAGCAGCTTAGTGTTCACAGATACGCAGTATTTT. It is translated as CASSLVFTDTQYF.